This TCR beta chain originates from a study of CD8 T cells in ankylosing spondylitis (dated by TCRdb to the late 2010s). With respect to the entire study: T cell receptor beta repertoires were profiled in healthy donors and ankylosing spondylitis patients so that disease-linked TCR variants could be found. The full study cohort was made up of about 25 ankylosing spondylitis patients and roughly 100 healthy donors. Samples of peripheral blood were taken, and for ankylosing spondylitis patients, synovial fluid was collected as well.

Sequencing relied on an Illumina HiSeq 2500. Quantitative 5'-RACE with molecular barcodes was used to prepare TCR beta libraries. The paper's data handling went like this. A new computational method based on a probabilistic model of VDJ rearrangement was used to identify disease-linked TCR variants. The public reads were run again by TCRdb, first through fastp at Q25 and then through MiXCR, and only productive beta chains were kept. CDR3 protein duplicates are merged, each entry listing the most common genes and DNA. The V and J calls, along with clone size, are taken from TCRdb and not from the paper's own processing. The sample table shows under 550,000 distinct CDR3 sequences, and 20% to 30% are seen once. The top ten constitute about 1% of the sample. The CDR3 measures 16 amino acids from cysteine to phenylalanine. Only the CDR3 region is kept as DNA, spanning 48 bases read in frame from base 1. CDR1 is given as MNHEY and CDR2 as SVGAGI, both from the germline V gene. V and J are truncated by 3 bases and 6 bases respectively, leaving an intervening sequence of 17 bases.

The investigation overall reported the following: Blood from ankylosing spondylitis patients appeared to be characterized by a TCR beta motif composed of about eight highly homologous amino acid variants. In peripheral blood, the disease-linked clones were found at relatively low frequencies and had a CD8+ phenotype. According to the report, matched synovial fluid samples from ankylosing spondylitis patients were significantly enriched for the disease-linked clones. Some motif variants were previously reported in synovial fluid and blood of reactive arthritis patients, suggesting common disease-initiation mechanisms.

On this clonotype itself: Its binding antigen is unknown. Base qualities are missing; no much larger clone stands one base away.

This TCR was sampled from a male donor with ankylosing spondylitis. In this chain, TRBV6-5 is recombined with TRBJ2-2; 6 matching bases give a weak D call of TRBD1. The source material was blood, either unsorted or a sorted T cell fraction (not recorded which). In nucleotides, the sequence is TGTGCCAGCAGTTATTCTACAGGGATCGGCTCCGGGGAGCTGTTTTTT. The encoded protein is CASSYSTGIGSGELFF.